These 29 T cell receptor beta chains came from one sample sequenced in a study of T cells in Graves' hyperthyroidism and ophthalmopathy (dated by TCRdb to between 2017 and 2020). The library came from multiplex PCR. The run used an Illumina HiSeq 2000. TCR beta CDR3 regions were amplified from RNA transcripts. A first-round RT-PCR of the TCR CDR3 used the HTBI primer set with the Qiagen OneStep RT-PCR kit. TCRdb passed the public sequencing reads through fastp at Q25 and MiXCR, retaining productive beta sequences. Rows with one shared CDR3 protein collapse into an entry with the most common genes and DNA. The sample table records roughly 700,000 distinct CDR3 sequences; 35% of these occur just once. 31% of the sample comes from the top ten. The specimen sequenced was blood. Every receptor here comes from a woman aged 40 to 50 with Graves' hyperthyroidism.

The V call is TRBV25-1, the J call TRBJ1-1, with a tentative D call TRBD1 (6 bases). Trimming took 8 bases from V and 1 from J, leaving 17 bases between them. The CDR3 is made up of 15 amino acids. Looked up from germline, CDR1 is MGHDK and CDR2 is SYGVNS. The CDR3 spells CASAETGRGNTEAFF. CDR3 sequence (DNA): TGTGCCAGCGCTGAGACAGGCCGGGGGAACACTGAAGCTTTCTTT.

On this clonotype: Likely a read error: the CDR3 ends without its conserved phenylalanine or tryptophan. V gene TRBV20-1 combines with J gene TRBJ1-1; weak D call: TRBD1 (5 bases). Trimming removed 1 base at V and 1 base at J, with 10 bases between. CDR1 is DFQATT and CDR2 is SNEGSKA in the germline V gene (reference sequence). The CDR3 length is 14 residues. Here the CDR3 reads CSARVHGTNTEAFL. For the CDR3, the DNA is TGCAGTGCTAGAGTACATGGGACGAACACTGAAGCTTTCCTT.

This clonotype appeared many times. The chain is built from TRBV6-6 and TRBJ2-7; the D call may be TRBD1 or TRBD2 (5 bases each). The CDR3 sequence is 14 residues long. CDR1 and CDR2 (germline): MNHNY, SVGAGI (reference sequence). Trimming shortened V by 0 bases and J by 2 bases, and 8 bases separated the two germline ends. CDR3 protein: CASSYSGGTYEQYF. In DNA form, the CDR3 reads TGTGCCAGCAGTTACTCTGGGGGAACCTACGAGCAGTACTTC.

On this clonotype: A read error may explain this, as a much larger clone is one base away. The rearrangement uses TRBV4-3 and TRBJ2-7; unclear D gene. Germline V lookup: CDR1 LGHNA, CDR2 YSLEER. The CDR3 contains 15 residues. This CDR3 reads CASSQAQTDPYVQYF. Written as DNA, the CDR3 is TGCGCCAGCAGCCAAGCGCAGACTGATCCCTACGTGCAGTACTTC.

This clonotype occurred many times. The chain recombines TRBV4-3 with TRBJ1-4, with D maybe TRBD1 (5 bases). The CDR3 totals 15 residues. Germline-derived CDR1 and CDR2 are LGHNA and YSLEER. V lost 1 base, J lost 8 bases, and 14 bases lay in between. The CDR3 DNA is TGCGCCAGCAGCCAAGGGCGGGGGGAGGGAGAAAAACTGTTTTTT. Protein: CASSQGRGEGEKLFF.

This clonotype has more than one count but fewer than ten. V gene TRBV6-5 combines with J gene TRBJ1-6; D remains unclear. CDR1 and CDR2 (germline): MNHEY, SVGAGI. The CDR3 length is 14 residues. V dropped 0 bases and J dropped 8 bases, with 8 bases sitting between them. The CDR3 nucleotides are TGTGCCAGCAGTTACTCGTACGCGTATTCACCCCTCCACTTT. This gives the protein CASSYSYAYSPLHF.

V gene TRBV5-4 combines with J gene TRBJ2-2, with 11 bases fitting TRBD2. V trimming: 3 bases; J trimming: 0 bases; junction bases outside the gene matches: 4. The CDR3 totals 17 residues. In germline, CDR1 is SGHNT, CDR2 YYREEE (reference sequence). CDR3 sequence (DNA): TGTGCCAGCAGCTCGGCTAGCGGGGGGACGAACACCGGGGAGCTGTTTTTT. It encodes CASSSASGGTNTGELFF.

This clonotype has a handful of counts. The chain carries TRBV19 and TRBJ2-7; D might be TRBD1 (6 bases). From germline, CDR1 is LNHDA and CDR2 SQIVND (reference sequence). Trimming shortened V by 6 bases and J by 6 bases, and 15 bases separated the two germline ends. This CDR3 is built from 13 residues. This CDR3 reads CASREQGNGEQYF. Written as DNA, the CDR3 is TGTGCCAGTAGAGAACAGGGAAATGGCGAGCAGTACTTC.

The chain combines TRBV10-3 with TRBJ2-6; D is unclear. There are 14 residues in the CDR3. Trimming removed 4 bases from V and 4 bases from J, with 8 bases in between. Germline lookup yields CDR1 ENHRY and CDR2 SYGVKD. CDR3 sequence (DNA): TGTGCCATCAGTGTAGAGGCAGGGGCCAACGTCCTGACTTTC. This gives the protein CAISVEAGANVLTF.

This clonotype has just a few counts. As DNA, the CDR3 is TGTGCCAGCAGCTCAAACTCAGATACGCAGTATTTT. It is translated as CASSSNSDTQYF. This chain uses TRBV7-2 with TRBJ2-3; no definite D call. V was trimmed by 4 bases and J by 4 bases, leaving 6 bases between them. The CDR3 covers 12 residues. Germline assignment: CDR1 SGHTA and CDR2 FQGNSA.

The chain has TRBV13 and TRBJ2-5; D possibly corresponds to TRBD1 (5 bases). There are 16 residues in the CDR3. Germline assignment: CDR1 PRHDT and CDR2 FYEKMQ (reference sequence). Between the trimmed V and J ends, which lost 4 bases and 5 bases, there was a span of 20 bases. The CDR3 protein is CASSSQPGQQAETQYF. As DNA, the CDR3 is TGTGCCAGCAGCTCCCAACCTGGCCAACAGGCGGAGACCCAGTACTTC.

This clonotype was seen many times. The genes are TRBV10-3 and TRBJ2-5, with a weak D call TRBD1 (5 bases). The CDR3 is 12 residues long. The germline gives CDR1 ENHRY, CDR2 SYGVKD. The ends were cut back, 4 bases at V and 3 bases at J, with 6 bases in the middle. CDR3 sequence (DNA): TGTGCCATCAGTGCACAGGAAGAGACCCAGTACTTC. Translation gives CAISAQEETQYF.

This clonotype was counted a single time. The chain combines TRBV6-1 with TRBJ1-1, with a tentative D call TRBD1 (6 bases). Trimming cost V 7 bases and J 5 bases, with 17 bases left between them. Germline loops: CDR1 MNHNS, CDR2 SASEGT. The CDR3 covers 14 residues. As DNA, the CDR3 is TGTGCCAGCAATTTTGAGGGGGAGTTAACTGAAGCTTTCTTT. Translation gives CASNFEGELTEAFF.

The chain is built from TRBV6-6 and TRBJ2-7; TRBD2 is a possible D gene (6 bases). The CDR3 extends over 13 amino acids. CDR1 MNHNY and CDR2 SVGAGI come from the germline V gene (reference sequence). V shed 5 bases and J shed 5 bases, with 13 bases lying between them. CDR3 sequence reads: CASSNGGYDEQYF. CDR3 nucleotides: TGTGCCAGCAGTAACGGGGGATATGACGAGCAGTACTTC.

The chain has TRBV25-1 and TRBJ2-5; 8 bases agree with TRBD1. CDR1 is MGHDK, CDR2 SYGVNS, per germline. The trim removed 5 bases at V and 3 bases at J, leaving 14 bases unmatched. This CDR3 is 17 amino acids long. This CDR3 is CASSYPLLGQGEETQYF. Here the CDR3 DNA reads TGTGCCAGCAGTTACCCATTGCTCGGACAGGGTGAAGAGACCCAGTACTTC.

This clonotype was counted at least ten times. V is TRBV10-3 and J is TRBJ1-5; TRBD1 aligns across 7 bases. The CDR3 is 14 residues long. With 3 bases clipped from V and 2 bases from J, the junction kept 1 base outside the gene matches. Germline V gene lookup returns CDR1 ENHRY and CDR2 SYGVKD. This CDR3 is CAISDRGRNQPQHF. The CDR3 region has the DNA TGTGCCATCAGTGATAGGGGGCGCAATCAGCCCCAGCATTTT.

V and J are TRBV7-2 and TRBJ2-7; TRBD1 matches 7 bases. The J call may be wrong; the DNA end is better matched by TRBJ2-1. Germline V gene sequence: CDR1 SGHTA, CDR2 FQGNSA. The CDR3 is 15 residues long. As DNA, the CDR3 is TGTGCCAGCAGCTTAACGGACAGGAATTACAATGAGCAGTTCTTC. It yields the protein CASSLTDRNYNEQFF.

At least ten counts were recorded for this clonotype. The V and J genes are TRBV7-8 and TRBJ1-2, with unresolved D. V lost 4 bases, J lost 4 bases, and 7 bases lay in between. Germline CDR1 SGHVS, CDR2 FQNEAQ. The length of the CDR3 is 12 residues. The DNA for the CDR3 is TGTGCCAGCAGCTCCAACCTCTATGGCTACACCTTC. As protein: CASSSNLYGYTF.

This clonotype was observed a few times. The J gene is TRBJ2-7, the V gene TRBV6-5; D gene uncertain. V was pared by 5 bases and J by 4 bases, with 15 bases between. The CDR3 spans 14 residues. From germline, CDR1 is MNHEY and CDR2 SVGAGI. CDR3 nucleotides: TGTGCCAGCAGTCCCCCTAAGGGTTTATACGAGCAGTACTTC. This codes for CASSPPKGLYEQYF.

This clonotype occurred many times. The rearrangement links TRBV20-1 to TRBJ1-6; TRBD1 might be the D (5 bases). This CDR3 contains 15 residues. V was pared by 5 bases and J by 5 bases, with 16 bases between. The germline gives CDR1 DFQATT, CDR2 SNEGSKA (reference sequence). In nucleotides, the CDR3 is TGCAGTGCTCCCTTGGCAGGGCGAGATAATTCACCCCTCCACTTT. Protein: CSAPLAGRDNSPLHF.

Concerning this clonotype itself: A read error may account for a junction end that differs from germline. This chain joins TRBV10-3 and TRBJ2-2, with 10 bases that match TRBD1. This CDR3 has 17 amino acids. Germline V gene data show CDR1 as ENHRY and CDR2 as SYGVKD. This chain's CDR3 is CASSGLSRDRGEWELFF. DNA of the CDR3: TGTGCCAGCAGTGGATTAAGCCGGGACAGGGGAGAGTGGGAGCTGTTTTTT.

The CDR3 sequence: CAISDWRGGADTQYF. In DNA form, the CDR3 reads TGTGCCATCAGTGATTGGCGGGGGGGGGCAGATACGCAGTATTTT. The chain is built from TRBV10-3 and TRBJ1-3; 9 positions agree with TRBD2. The DNA end is more similar to TRBJ2-3, so the J call may be wrong. CDR1 ENHRY and CDR2 SYGVKD come from the germline V gene. The CDR3 length is 15 residues.

The V gene is TRBV10-3, the J gene TRBJ1-5; the match to TRBD1 covers 8 bases. CDR1 ENHRY and CDR2 SYGVKD come from the germline V gene. The CDR3 has 16 amino acids. V was pared by 3 bases and J by 4 bases, with 8 bases of the junction left unmatched. The CDR3 bases are TGTGCCATCAGTGAAATCACCGGACAGGGAAATCAGCCCCAGCATTTT. It yields the protein CAISEITGQGNQPQHF.

V and J are TRBV6-6 and TRBJ1-2; TRBD1 is a possible D gene (5 bases). From germline, CDR1 is MNHNY and CDR2 SVGAGI (reference sequence). This CDR3 comprises 13 residues. V shed 2 bases and J shed 8 bases, with 12 bases lying between them. The CDR3 nucleotides are TGTGCCAGCAGTTACGGGACTCGTAGCGGCTACACCTTC. Amino acids: CASSYGTRSGYTF.

The V gene is TRBV9, the J gene TRBJ1-2; 9 nucleotides align to TRBD1. The CDR3 is 13 amino acids. J was trimmed by 8 bases and V by 1 base; bases with no gene match: 3. Per the germline V gene, CDR1 is SGDLS and CDR2 is YYNGEE. The CDR3 coding sequence is TGTGCCAGCAGCGTATGGGACAGGGACGGCTACACCTTC. Its translation is CASSVWDRDGYTF. Combining the CDR3 with reference TRBV9 and TRBJ1-2 gives the whole variable domain DSGVTQTPKHLITATGQRVTLRCSPRSGDLSVYWYQQSLDQGLQFLIQYYNGEERAKGNILERFSAQQFPDLHSELNLSSLELGDSALYFCASSVWDRDGYTFGSGTRLTVV.

The genes are TRBV7-2 and TRBJ1-5; 10 bases align to TRBD1. The V and J ends lost 6 bases and 6 bases, in that order; junction bases with no gene match: 8. The CDR3 has 15 residues. Germline CDR1 SGHTA, CDR2 FQGNSA. CDR3 loop: CASSSGQGSGQPQHF. The CDR3 nucleotides read TGTGCCAGCAGTTCGGGACAGGGGTCGGGTCAGCCCCAGCATTTT.

This rearrangement joins TRBV6-5 to TRBJ1-6; D not resolved. The CDR3 spans 17 residues. V lost 4 bases to trimming and J lost 8 bases, with 21 bases between them. Germline lookup yields CDR1 MNHEY and CDR2 SVGAGI. In nucleotides, the CDR3 is TGTGCCAGCAGTTCCAGAGGAGTCCACTTTTTGGATTCACCCCTCCACTTT. Amino acids: CASSSRGVHFLDSPLHF.

This clonotype was picked up one time. The V call is TRBV12-3 or TRBV12-4, the J call TRBJ1-5; 8 bases are a match to TRBD1. The CDR3 is made up of 16 amino acids. The J segment lost 1 base and the V segment lost 1 base, leaving 3 bases of the junction unmatched. The CDR3 DNA reads as TGTGCCAGCAGTTTAGAAACAGGGGGAAGCAATCAGCCCCAGCATTTT. It encodes CASSLETGGSNQPQHF.

V and J are TRBV29-1 and TRBJ1-1, with D tentatively TRBD1 (5 bases). The germline V gene has CDR1 SQVTM and CDR2 ANQGSEA. V lost 8 bases and J lost 3, with 13 bases in between. There are 12 residues in the CDR3. The chain's CDR3 is CSLTVRHTEAFF. CDR3 sequence (DNA): TGCAGCTTGACAGTACGTCACACTGAAGCTTTCTTT.